These T cell receptor beta chains were read from a single sample in a study of OX40 agonist ivuxolimab in advanced cancers. Repertoires were generated with immunoSEQ multiplex PCR, while TCRdb's copy carries only in-frame clones and drops some. This sample carries 65,000 to 95,000 clones, roughly nine tenths of them seen once, and the ten largest clones take over 0.15%. The sequencing here drew on CD4+ or CD8+ T cells sorted from blood, taken in a trial of the OX40 agonist ivuxolimab. Receptors originate from an adult with an advanced solid tumor such as melanoma, head and neck, liver or kidney cancer. The CDR3 runs from the conserved cysteine through the conserved F or W. D genes are given only for firm matches. The size field is filled for only some rows; it gives once, few, many or a size class.

cdr3_aa: CASKITPGLHYSPLHF; cdr3_nt: TGTGCCAGTAAAATAACCCCGGGCCTCCATTATTCACCCCTCCACTTT; v_call: TRBV19; j_call: TRBJ1-6; clone_size: .; d_call: .
cdr3_aa: CASSFKSPRAPYGYTF; cdr3_nt: TGTGCCAGCAGCTTCAAGTCCCCCCGGGCCCCTTATGGCTACACCTTC; v_call: TRBV7-9; j_call: TRBJ1-2; clone_size: .; d_call: .
cdr3_aa: CASSSGTLVYEQYF; cdr3_nt: TGTGCCAGCAGTAGCGGGACACTAGTTTACGAGCAGTACTTC; v_call: TRBV28; j_call: TRBJ2-7; clone_size: .; d_call: .
cdr3_aa: CASSLGQGVLF; cdr3_nt: TGTGCCAGCAGCTTAGGACAGGGTGTCCTCTTC; v_call: TRBV7-9; j_call: TRBJ2-1; clone_size: .; d_call: TRBD1
cdr3_aa: CASSLVGGGVSYEQYF; cdr3_nt: TGCGCCAGCAGCTTGGTCGGGGGGGGCGTATCCTACGAGCAGTACTTC; v_call: TRBV5-1; j_call: TRBJ2-7; clone_size: .; d_call: TRBD2
cdr3_aa: CAWSVLGNPANYGYTF; cdr3_nt: TGTGCCTGGAGTGTACTTGGGAACCCAGCTAACTATGGCTACACCTTC; v_call: TRBV30; j_call: TRBJ1-2; clone_size: .; d_call: .
cdr3_aa: CASSEGLAAIHQETQYF; cdr3_nt: TGTGCCAGCAGCGAAGGACTAGCGGCGATACACCAAGAGACCCAGTACTTC; v_call: TRBV5-6; j_call: TRBJ2-5; clone_size: .; d_call: TRBD2
cdr3_aa: CASSLGRPEKLFF; cdr3_nt: TGTGCCAGTTCTTTAGGCAGGCCCGAAAAACTGTTTTTT; v_call: TRBV19; j_call: TRBJ1-4; clone_size: .; d_call: .
cdr3_aa: CASTPRTGINYGYTF; cdr3_nt: TGTGCCAGCACCCCCCGTACAGGGATTAACTATGGCTACACCTTC; v_call: TRBV28; j_call: TRBJ1-2; clone_size: .; d_call: .
cdr3_aa: CASHGGISGPSDEQFF; cdr3_nt: TGCGCCAGCCACGGAGGGATTAGCGGTCCCTCCGATGAGCAGTTCTTC; v_call: TRBV10-2; j_call: TRBJ2-1; clone_size: .; d_call: .
cdr3_aa: CASSADRSYGYTF; cdr3_nt: TGCGCCAGCAGCGCGGACAGATCCTATGGCTACACCTTC; v_call: TRBV5-1; j_call: TRBJ1-2; clone_size: .; d_call: .
cdr3_aa: CASSLARQNEQFF; cdr3_nt: TGTGCCAGCAGCTTGGCTAGGCAAAATGAGCAGTTCTTC; v_call: TRBV5-4; j_call: TRBJ2-1; clone_size: .; d_call: .
cdr3_aa: CASSLSSNYGYTF; cdr3_nt: TGTGCCAGCAGCTTGAGTTCAAACTATGGCTACACCTTC; v_call: TRBV7-2; j_call: TRBJ1-2; clone_size: .; d_call: .
cdr3_aa: CASSSWGDYGYTF; cdr3_nt: TGTGCCAGCAGTTCATGGGGGGACTATGGCTACACCTTC; v_call: TRBV7-9; j_call: TRBJ1-2; clone_size: .; d_call: .
cdr3_aa: CASSDQVEAFF; cdr3_nt: TGTGCCAGCAGTGATCAAGTGGAAGCTTTCTTT; v_call: TRBV6-1; j_call: TRBJ1-1; clone_size: .; d_call: .
cdr3_aa: CASSPSPQLAGGKTQYF; cdr3_nt: TGTGCCAGCAGCCCCTCACCCCAGTTAGCGGGGGGCAAAACCCAGTACTTC; v_call: TRBV11-2; j_call: TRBJ2-5; clone_size: .; d_call: TRBD2
cdr3_aa: CASSLEGEGGSYEQYF; cdr3_nt: TGCGCCAGCAGCTTGGAAGGGGAAGGTGGGTCCTACGAGCAGTACTTC; v_call: TRBV5-1; j_call: TRBJ2-7; clone_size: .; d_call: .
cdr3_aa: CASKSLGTSGSNEQFF; cdr3_nt: TGCGCCAGCAAGTCTCTAGGGACTAGCGGGAGCAATGAGCAGTTCTTC; v_call: TRBV4-1; j_call: TRBJ2-1; clone_size: .; d_call: TRBD2
cdr3_aa: CASSYLASGRAYEQYF; cdr3_nt: TGTGCCAGCAGTTACTTGGCCAGCGGGAGGGCCTACGAGCAGTACTTC; v_call: TRBV6-5; j_call: TRBJ2-7; clone_size: .; d_call: TRBD2
cdr3_aa: CATSRRQETQYF; cdr3_nt: TGTGCCACCAGCAGGAGGCAGGAGACCCAGTACTTC; v_call: TRBV15; j_call: TRBJ2-5; clone_size: .; d_call: .
cdr3_aa: CASSIGGNQPQHF; cdr3_nt: TGTGCCAGCAGTATCGGAGGAAATCAGCCCCAGCATTTT; v_call: TRBV6-5; j_call: TRBJ1-5; clone_size: .; d_call: .
cdr3_aa: CASSPLAGGYQETQYF; cdr3_nt: TGTGCCAGCTCACCACTAGCGGGGGGCTACCAAGAGACCCAGTACTTC; v_call: TRBV18; j_call: TRBJ2-5; clone_size: .; d_call: TRBD2
cdr3_aa: CASSYTGQVSTDTQYF; cdr3_nt: TGTGCCAGCAGTTATACGGGACAGGTCAGCACAGATACGCAGTATTTT; v_call: TRBV27; j_call: TRBJ2-3; clone_size: once; d_call: TRBD1
cdr3_aa: CASSPTDRKETQYF; cdr3_nt: TGTGCCAGCAGCCCGACAGACAGAAAAGAGACCCAGTACTTC; v_call: TRBV9; j_call: TRBJ2-5; clone_size: once; d_call: .
cdr3_aa: CASRTGTGFHTIYF; cdr3_nt: TGTGCCAGCAGGACGGGGACAGGTTTTCACACCATATATTTT; v_call: TRBV6-1; j_call: TRBJ1-3; clone_size: once; d_call: TRBD1
cdr3_aa: CASRWTGSEQYF; cdr3_nt: TGTGCCAGCCGCTGGACAGGTAGCGAGCAGTACTTC; v_call: TRBV2; j_call: TRBJ2-7; clone_size: .; d_call: TRBD1
cdr3_aa: CASSLGPASYEQYF; cdr3_nt: TGTGCCAGCAGCTTAGGGCCAGCCTCCTACGAGCAGTACTTC; v_call: TRBV7-6; j_call: TRBJ2-7; clone_size: .; d_call: .
cdr3_aa: CASSGQGSQSSGNTIYF; cdr3_nt: TGTGCCAGCAGTGGGCAGGGGAGCCAGAGCTCTGGAAACACCATATATTTT; v_call: TRBV2; j_call: TRBJ1-3; clone_size: .; d_call: .
cdr3_aa: CAWNVGGTHTDTQYF; cdr3_nt: TGTGCCTGGAATGTTGGAGGGACACACACAGATACGCAGTATTTT; v_call: TRBV30; j_call: TRBJ2-3; clone_size: .; d_call: .
cdr3_aa: CASSLTGTTNEQFF; cdr3_nt: TGTGCCAGCAGCTTGACTGGGACCACCAATGAGCAGTTCTTC; v_call: TRBV5-4; j_call: TRBJ2-1; clone_size: .; d_call: .
cdr3_aa: CASSLDGSRMNYGYTF; cdr3_nt: TGCGCCAGCAGCTTGGATGGTTCAAGAATGAACTATGGCTACACCTTC; v_call: TRBV5-1; j_call: TRBJ1-2; clone_size: .; d_call: .
cdr3_aa: CASSSREESTEAFF; cdr3_nt: TGTGCCAGCAGCTCAAGGGAGGAGAGCACTGAAGCTTTCTTT; v_call: TRBV7-8; j_call: TRBJ1-1; clone_size: .; d_call: .
cdr3_aa: CASTSGGGWNTEAFF; cdr3_nt: TGTGCCAGCACCTCAGGCGGGGGCTGGAACACTGAAGCTTTCTTT; v_call: TRBV6-6; j_call: TRBJ1-1; clone_size: few; d_call: .
cdr3_aa: CASSLRQGSGYTF; cdr3_nt: TGCGCCAGCAGCTTACGACAGGGAAGTGGCTACACCTTC; v_call: TRBV5-1; j_call: TRBJ1-2; clone_size: .; d_call: TRBD1
cdr3_aa: CASSFSGRGEQYF; cdr3_nt: TGTGCCAGCAGTTTTAGCGGGAGGGGCGAGCAGTACTTC; v_call: TRBV27; j_call: TRBJ2-7; clone_size: once; d_call: TRBD2
cdr3_aa: CASMLAGANEQFF; cdr3_nt: TGCGCCAGCATGCTAGCGGGGGCTAATGAGCAGTTCTTC; v_call: TRBV5-1; j_call: TRBJ2-1; clone_size: .; d_call: TRBD2
cdr3_aa: CASTEGLAGGKDRFF; cdr3_nt: TGCGCCAGCACCGAAGGACTAGCGGGGGGGAAGGATCGGTTCTTC; v_call: TRBV5-1; j_call: TRBJ2-1; clone_size: .; d_call: TRBD2
cdr3_aa: CASSLSWGSTGELFF; cdr3_nt: TGTGCCAGCAGTTTATCCTGGGGATCTACCGGGGAGCTGTTTTTT; v_call: TRBV27; j_call: TRBJ2-2; clone_size: once; d_call: .
cdr3_aa: CASSLGDKNYEQYF; cdr3_nt: TGCGCCAGCAGCTTGGGGGACAAGAACTACGAGCAGTACTTC; v_call: TRBV5-1; j_call: TRBJ2-7; clone_size: .; d_call: .
cdr3_aa: CASSLGPGQRNYGYTF; cdr3_nt: TGCGCCAGCAGCTTGGGCCCGGGGCAGAGAAACTATGGCTACACCTTC; v_call: TRBV5-1; j_call: TRBJ1-2; clone_size: once; d_call: .
cdr3_aa: CARSARTGELFF; cdr3_nt: TGTGCCAGATCGGCCCGCACCGGGGAGCTGTTTTTT; v_call: TRBV21-1; j_call: TRBJ2-2; clone_size: .; d_call: .
cdr3_aa: CASSMKGQGPHSYEQYF; cdr3_nt: TGTGCCAGCAGCATGAAAGGACAGGGGCCCCACTCCTACGAGCAGTACTTC; v_call: TRBV7-6; j_call: TRBJ2-7; clone_size: .; d_call: TRBD1
cdr3_aa: CASSIERDSNQPQHF; cdr3_nt: TGTGCCAGTAGTATAGAACGCGATAGCAATCAGCCCCAGCATTTT; v_call: TRBV19; j_call: TRBJ1-5; clone_size: .; d_call: .